Below are 13 T cell receptor beta chains sequenced from a single sample in a study of neurological immune-mediated disorders. Time point noted: longitudinal time-point 2. One entry per CDR3 protein results from TCRdb running MiXCR on the 5' RACE reads. The table shows about 33,000 distinct CDR3 sequences, with about an eighth occurring only once. The sample was PBMCs. The receptors come from a middle-aged woman in good health.

This clonotype was found many times. J is TRBJ2-2 and V is TRBV4-2; a weak D match, TRBD1 (5 bases). The CDR3 is made up of 14 amino acids. The germline V and J ends were trimmed by 1 base and 3 bases, with 6 bases remaining between them. Germline V gives CDR1 LGHNA, CDR2 YNFKEQ. The CDR3 bases are TGTGCCAGCAGCCAAGTAGGGGACACCGGGGAGCTGTTTTTT. Protein sequence: CASSQVGDTGELFF.

This clonotype occurred many times. The CDR3 region has the DNA TGCGCCAGCAGCTGGGAGCGGTCTAGCACAGATACGCAGTATTTT. This translates into CASSWERSSTDTQYF. V and J are TRBV5-1 and TRBJ2-3; the D gene is possibly TRBD2 (5 bases). V lost 3 bases, J lost 0 bases, and 11 bases lay in between. This CDR3 comprises 15 residues. Germline values: CDR1 SGHRS, CDR2 YFSETQ.

In its sample, this clonotype was seen many times. The V call is TRBV5-1, the J call TRBJ1-2; the match to TRBD1 covers 8 bases. The CDR3 is 13 residues long. In germline, CDR1 is SGHRS, CDR2 YFSETQ. Trimming at V came to 4 bases and at J to 6 bases, leaving 5 bases not matched to a gene. CDR3 sequence reads: CASSLGTGNGYTF. The CDR3 DNA is TGCGCCAGCAGCCTAGGGACAGGCAATGGCTACACCTTC.

This clonotype showed up many times. The rearrangement links TRBV20-1 to TRBJ1-5, with D unclear. The CDR3 runs 14 residues. From germline, CDR1 is DFQATT and CDR2 SNEGSKA (reference sequence). Trimming shortened V by 2 bases and J by 0 bases, and 8 bases separated the two germline ends. CDR3 protein: CSARLPYSNQPQHF. DNA of the CDR3: TGCAGTGCTAGACTCCCATATAGCAATCAGCCCCAGCATTTT.

At least ten counts were recorded for this clonotype. The chain is built from TRBV20-1 and TRBJ2-7, with TRBD1 matching over 9 bases. The CDR3 is 14 amino acids. Losses at the gene ends were 5 bases for V and 2 bases for J; bases not matched to a gene: 7. The germline CDR1 and CDR2 sequences are DFQATT and SNEGSKA (reference sequence). CDR3 coding DNA: TGCAGTGCTTCGCAGTGGACAGGGGCCTACGAGCAGTACTTC. This gives the protein CSASQWTGAYEQYF.

This clonotype has a count of ten or more. The V call is TRBV12-3 or TRBV12-4, the J call TRBJ2-7; TRBD2 aligns across 13 bases. J lost 0 bases, V lost 5 bases, and 7 bases had no gene match. The CDR3 loop spans 17 amino acids. For the CDR3, the DNA is TGTGCCAGCAGTCCGACTAGCGGGAGGCCGAGCTCCTACGAGCAGTACTTC. It translates to CASSPTSGRPSSYEQYF.

This clonotype was picked up many times. The chain joins TRBV20-1 to TRBJ1-4; D not certain. The CDR3 has 12 residues. V lost 6 bases and J 6 bases, leaving 11 bases between the germline ends. Germline CDR1 is DFQATT and CDR2 is SNEGSKA (reference sequence). CDR3 amino acids: CSAGVWDEKLFF. The DNA for the CDR3 is TGCAGTGCCGGGGTTTGGGATGAAAAACTGTTTTTT.

This clonotype was detected many times. The V gene is TRBV20-1, the J gene TRBJ2-5; 8 bases are a match to TRBD2. J gave up 1 base and V 5 bases, and 6 bases lay outside the gene matches. The CDR3 has 14 residues. The germline gives CDR1 DFQATT, CDR2 SNEGSKA (reference sequence). CDR3 sequence reads: CSALPGTSQETQYF. CDR3 nucleotides: TGCAGTGCTCTTCCCGGGACTAGCCAAGAGACCCAGTACTTC.

This clonotype was counted many times. The chain uses TRBV5-1 and TRBJ1-5; tentative D call: TRBD1 (6 bases). The CDR3 runs 16 residues. Germline CDR1 is SGHRS and CDR2 is YFSETQ. V lost 4 bases to trimming and J lost 2 bases, with 16 bases between them. The CDR3 region has the DNA TGCGCCAGCAGCCCGGACCGACAGGACGGCAATCAGCCCCAGCATTTT. Amino acids: CASSPDRQDGNQPQHF. Supplemented by reference TRBV5-1 and TRBJ1-5, the full variable domain reads KAGVTQTPRYLIKTRGQQVTLSCSPISGHRSVSWYQQTPGQGLQFLFEYFSETQRNKGNFPGRFSGRQFSNSRSEMNVSTLELGDSALYLCASSPDRQDGNQPQHFGDGTRLSIL.

The table lists this clonotype with many counts. The rearrangement links TRBV4-1 to TRBJ2-7, with 7 nucleotides matching TRBD1. Losses at the gene ends were 4 bases for V and 3 bases for J; bases not matched to a gene: 6. CDR1 is MGHRA, CDR2 YSYEKL, per germline. This CDR3 is built from 14 residues. CDR3 nucleotide sequence: TGCGCCAGCAGCCCCGGGACAGCCAACTACGAGCAGTACTTC. It encodes CASSPGTANYEQYF.

The chain employs TRBV6-4 and TRBJ1-1; D unresolved. Germline V lookup: CDR1 MRHNA, CDR2 SNTAGT. The CDR3 is made up of 13 amino acids. Trimming left V 5 bases short and J 5 bases short, with 12 bases between. CDR3 amino acids: CASSLLMGTEAFF. The CDR3 coding sequence is TGTGCCAGCAGTCTTCTAATGGGGACTGAAGCTTTCTTT.

The rearrangement joins TRBV20-1 to TRBJ2-1; 7 bases align to TRBD1. After removal of 7 bases from V and 0 bases from J, the junction contained 6 bases not matched to a gene. Germline V gives CDR1 DFQATT, CDR2 SNEGSKA (reference sequence). The CDR3 covers 14 residues. The CDR3 loop reads CSGIQGSSYNEQFF. The CDR3 coding sequence is TGCAGTGGAATACAGGGGAGCTCCTACAATGAGCAGTTCTTC.

This clonotype occurred many times. The chain links TRBV12-3 or TRBV12-4 to TRBJ2-5; 9 nucleotides line up with TRBD2. V dropped 7 bases and J dropped 1; count of bases not matched to a gene: 4. The CDR3 runs 14 residues. In nucleotides, the CDR3 is TGTGCCAGCACGGCTAGCGGGACCCAAGAGACCCAGTACTTC. The encoded protein is CASTASGTQETQYF.